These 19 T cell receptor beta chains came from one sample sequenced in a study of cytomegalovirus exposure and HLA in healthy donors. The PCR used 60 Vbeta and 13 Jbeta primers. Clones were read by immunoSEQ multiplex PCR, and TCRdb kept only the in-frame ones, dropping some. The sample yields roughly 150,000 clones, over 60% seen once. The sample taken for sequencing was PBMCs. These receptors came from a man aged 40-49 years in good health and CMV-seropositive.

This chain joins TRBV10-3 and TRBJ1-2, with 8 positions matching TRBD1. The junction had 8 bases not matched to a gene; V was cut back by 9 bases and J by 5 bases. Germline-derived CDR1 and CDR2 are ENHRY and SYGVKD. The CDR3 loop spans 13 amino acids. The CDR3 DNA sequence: TGTGCCATTTCCGGGACAGGCCGATATGGCTACACCTTC. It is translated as CAISGTGRYGYTF.

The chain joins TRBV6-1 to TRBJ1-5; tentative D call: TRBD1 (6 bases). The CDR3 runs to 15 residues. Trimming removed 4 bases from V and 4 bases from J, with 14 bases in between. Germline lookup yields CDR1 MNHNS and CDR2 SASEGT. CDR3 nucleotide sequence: TGTGCCAGCAGTGTAGGGGGACCGAAGAATCAGCCCCAGCATTTT. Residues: CASSVGGPKNQPQHF.

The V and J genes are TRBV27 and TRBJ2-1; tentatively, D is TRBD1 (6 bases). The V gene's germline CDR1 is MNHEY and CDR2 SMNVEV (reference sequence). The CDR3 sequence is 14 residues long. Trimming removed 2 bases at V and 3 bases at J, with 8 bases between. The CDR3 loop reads CASSLEGVYNEQFF. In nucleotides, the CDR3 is TGTGCCAGCAGTTTAGAGGGGGTCTACAATGAGCAGTTCTTC.

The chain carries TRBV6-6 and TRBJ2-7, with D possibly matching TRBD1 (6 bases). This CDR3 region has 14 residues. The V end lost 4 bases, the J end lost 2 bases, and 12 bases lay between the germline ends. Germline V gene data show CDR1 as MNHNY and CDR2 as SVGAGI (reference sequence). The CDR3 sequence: CASSSYRVAYEQYF. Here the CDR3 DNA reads TGTGCCAGCAGTTCCTACAGGGTTGCCTACGAGCAGTACTTC.

This CDR3 reads CATSRDSTGHNEKLFF. The CDR3, as DNA: TGTGCCACCAGCAGAGACAGTACAGGCCACAATGAAAAACTGTTTTTT. The chain combines TRBV15 with TRBJ1-4, with a weak D call TRBD1 (5 bases). Trimming took 0 bases from V and 5 from J, leaving 13 bases between them. CDR1 is LNHNV and CDR2 is YYDKDF in the germline V gene (reference sequence). The CDR3 length is 16 residues.

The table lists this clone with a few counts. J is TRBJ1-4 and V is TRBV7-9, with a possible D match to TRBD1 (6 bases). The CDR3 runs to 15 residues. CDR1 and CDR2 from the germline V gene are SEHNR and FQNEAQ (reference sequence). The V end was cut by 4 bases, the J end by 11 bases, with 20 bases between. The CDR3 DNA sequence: TGTGCCAGCAGCTCTGGGGGGGGGCCCGACGGGAAACTGTTTTTT. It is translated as CASSSGGGPDGKLFF.

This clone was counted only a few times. The CDR3, as DNA: TGTGCCAGCAGCCCGGGACTTGGCAGATATGAAGCTTTCTTT. This encodes CASSPGLGRYEAFF. The chain links TRBV7-2 to TRBJ1-1; possibly TRBD1 for D (5 bases). The CDR3 spans 14 residues. Germline V CDR1 and CDR2: SGHTA, FQGNSA. Deletions cut 5 bases from V and 7 bases from J, with 17 bases between.

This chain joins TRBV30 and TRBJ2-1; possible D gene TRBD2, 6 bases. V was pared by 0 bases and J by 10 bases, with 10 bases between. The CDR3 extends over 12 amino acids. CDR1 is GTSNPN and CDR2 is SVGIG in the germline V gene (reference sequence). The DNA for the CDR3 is TGTGCCTGGAGTGTAGTCGGGAGCGAGCAGTTCTTC. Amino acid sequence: CAWSVVGSEQFF.

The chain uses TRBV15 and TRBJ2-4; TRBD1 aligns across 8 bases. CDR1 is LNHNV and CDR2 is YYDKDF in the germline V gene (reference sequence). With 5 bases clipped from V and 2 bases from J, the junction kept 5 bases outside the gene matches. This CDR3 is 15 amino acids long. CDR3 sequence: CATSSGGASKNIQYF. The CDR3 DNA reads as TGTGCCACCAGCTCAGGGGGCGCCTCCAAAAACATTCAGTACTTC.

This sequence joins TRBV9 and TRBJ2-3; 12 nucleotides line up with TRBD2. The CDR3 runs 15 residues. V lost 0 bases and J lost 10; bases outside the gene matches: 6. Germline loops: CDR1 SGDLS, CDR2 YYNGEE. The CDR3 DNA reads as TGTGCCAGCAGCGTAGGGACTAGCGGGACTTCCCCGCAGTATTTT. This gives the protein CASSVGTSGTSPQYF.

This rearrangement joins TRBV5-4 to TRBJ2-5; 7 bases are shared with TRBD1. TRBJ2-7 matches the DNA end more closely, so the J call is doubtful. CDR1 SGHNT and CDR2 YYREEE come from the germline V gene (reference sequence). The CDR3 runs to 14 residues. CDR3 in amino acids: CASSLDRGSYEQYF. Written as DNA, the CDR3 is TGTGCCAGCAGCTTGGACAGGGGTTCCTACGAGCAGTACTTC.

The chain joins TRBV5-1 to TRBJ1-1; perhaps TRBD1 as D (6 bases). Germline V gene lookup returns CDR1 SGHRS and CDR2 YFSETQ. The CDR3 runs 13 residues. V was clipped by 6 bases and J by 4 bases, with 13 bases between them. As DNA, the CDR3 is TGCGCCAGCACCTACAGGGAGGGCACTGAAGCTTTCTTT. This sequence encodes CASTYREGTEAFF.

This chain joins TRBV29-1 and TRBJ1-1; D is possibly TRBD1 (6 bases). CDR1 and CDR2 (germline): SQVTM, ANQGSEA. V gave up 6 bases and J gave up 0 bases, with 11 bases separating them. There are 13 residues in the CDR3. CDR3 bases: TGCAGCGTGCACAGGGCCATGAACACTGAAGCTTTCTTT. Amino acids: CSVHRAMNTEAFF.

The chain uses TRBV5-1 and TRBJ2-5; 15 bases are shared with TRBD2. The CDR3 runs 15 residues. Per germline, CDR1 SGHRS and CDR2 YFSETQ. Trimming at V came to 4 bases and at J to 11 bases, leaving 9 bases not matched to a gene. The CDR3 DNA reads TGCGCCAGCAGCCCTGGACTAGCGGGAGGGAATGAGCAGTACTTC. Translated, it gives CASSPGLAGGNEQYF. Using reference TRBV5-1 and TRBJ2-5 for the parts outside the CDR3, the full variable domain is KAGVTQTPRYLIKTRGQQVTLSCSPISGHRSVSWYQQTPGQGLQFLFEYFSETQRNKGNFPGRFSGRQFSNSRSEMNVSTLELGDSALYLCASSPGLAGGNEQYFGPGTRLLVL.

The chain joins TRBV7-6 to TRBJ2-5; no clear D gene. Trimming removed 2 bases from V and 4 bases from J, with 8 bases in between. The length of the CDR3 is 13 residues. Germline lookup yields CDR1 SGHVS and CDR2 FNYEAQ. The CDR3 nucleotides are TGTGCCAGCAGCTTATGGCAGCGAGAGACCCAGTACTTC. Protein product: CASSLWQRETQYF.

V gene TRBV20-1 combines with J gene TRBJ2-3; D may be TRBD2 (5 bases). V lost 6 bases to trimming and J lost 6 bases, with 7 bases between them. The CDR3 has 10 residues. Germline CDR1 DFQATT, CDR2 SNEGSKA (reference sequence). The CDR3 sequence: CSAEVDTQYF. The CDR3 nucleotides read TGCAGTGCGGAGGTGGATACGCAGTATTTT.

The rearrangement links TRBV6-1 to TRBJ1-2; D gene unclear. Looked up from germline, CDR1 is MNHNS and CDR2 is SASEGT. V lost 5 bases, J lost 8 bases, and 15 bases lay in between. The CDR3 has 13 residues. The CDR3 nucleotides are TGTGCCAGCAGTACGCGTACCATTAACGGCTACACCTTC. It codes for CASSTRTINGYTF.

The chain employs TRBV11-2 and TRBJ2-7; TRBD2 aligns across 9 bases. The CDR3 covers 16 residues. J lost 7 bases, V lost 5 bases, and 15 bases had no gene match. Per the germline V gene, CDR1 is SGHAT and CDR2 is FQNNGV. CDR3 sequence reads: CASSRRTSAFGEEQYF. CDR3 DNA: TGTGCCAGCAGCCGACGGACTAGCGCCTTTGGGGAGGAGCAGTACTTC.

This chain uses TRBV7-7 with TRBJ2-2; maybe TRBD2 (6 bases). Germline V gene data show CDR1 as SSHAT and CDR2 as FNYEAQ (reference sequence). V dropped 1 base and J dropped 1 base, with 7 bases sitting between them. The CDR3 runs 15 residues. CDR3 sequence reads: CASSLEGGNTGELFF. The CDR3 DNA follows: TGTGCCAGCAGCTTAGAGGGAGGGAACACCGGGGAGCTGTTTTTT.